These T cell receptor beta chains were read from a single sample in a study of beta chain features in type 1 diabetes. The method was immunoSEQ multiplex PCR; TCRdb's version includes in-frame clones alone and lacks a portion of them. The sample lists fewer than 200,000 clones, about 13% seen once, with 0.62% in the top ten. Material: central memory CD4+ T cells from blood. These receptor sequences come from a woman younger than 30 in good health. Each CDR3 is given with its conserved first and last residue. Fields, in order: V gene, clone size, J gene, D gene, CDR3 protein, CDR3 DNA. The D gene is left open where the match is weak. Clone size is not always given. Where it is, it says once, few, many or a class for expanded clones.

TRBV27	few	TRBJ1-2	TRBD1	CASTFGTGVGGYTF	TGTGCCAGCACCTTCGGGACAGGGGTTGGGGGCTACACCTTC
TRBV29-1	-	TRBJ1-5	-	CSVGRGDNQPQHF	TGCAGCGTTGGCCGGGGGGACAATCAGCCCCAGCATTTT
TRBV5-1	-	TRBJ1-1	-	CASSFQASNTEAFF	TGCGCCAGCAGCTTTCAGGCGTCGAACACTGAAGCTTTCTTT
TRBV30	few	TRBJ2-4	TRBD1	CAWTKGTGGSYIQYF	TGTGCCTGGACCAAGGGGACAGGGGGTTCGTACATTCAGTACTTC
TRBV5-1	-	TRBJ2-2	-	CASSLPGNVAGELFF	TGCGCCAGCAGCTTGCCAGGGAACGTCGCCGGGGAGCTGTTTTTT
TRBV7-3	-	TRBJ2-2	TRBD2	CASSLASGYTGELFF	TGTGCCAGCAGCTTAGCTAGCGGCTACACCGGGGAGCTGTTTTTT
TRBV15	-	TRBJ2-4	-	CATSRAYRDPSAKNIQYF	TGTGCCACCAGCAGAGCGTACAGGGACCCTTCAGCCAAAAACATTCAGTACTTC
TRBV4-2	few	TRBJ2-7	-	CASSRTAPSYEQYF	TGTGCCAGCAGCCGGACAGCCCCTTCCTACGAGCAGTACTTC
TRBV28	few	TRBJ2-4	-	CASSNSIQYF	TGTGCCAGCAGCAACAGCATTCAGTACTTC
TRBV30	few	TRBJ1-2	-	CAWSHGQLNGGTF	TGTGCCTGGAGTCACGGTCAGTTAAATGGCGGCACCTTC
TRBV28	-	TRBJ1-2	TRBD1	CASTKRAGGQGSGGYTF	TGTGCCAGCACCAAGAGGGCCGGGGGACAGGGAAGTGGAGGCTACACCTTC
TRBV11-1	few	TRBJ2-1	-	CASRRSGSSTYNEQFF	TGTGCCAGCAGAAGATCCGGGTCCAGCACCTACAATGAGCAGTTCTTC
TRBV28	few	TRBJ2-6	-	CASSSTGQSGANVLTF	TGTGCCAGCAGTTCGACAGGCCAATCTGGGGCCAACGTCCTGACTTTC
TRBV5-1	-	TRBJ2-1	TRBD1	CASSVGQGSSYNEQFF	TGCGCCAGCAGCGTGGGACAGGGCTCTTCCTACAATGAGCAGTTCTTC
TRBV2	few	TRBJ1-5	TRBD1	CASSGTVFLYQPQHF	TGTGCCAGCAGCGGGACAGTTTTCCTTTATCAGCCCCAGCATTTT
TRBV7-2	-	TRBJ2-1	TRBD2	CASSLGLAGGSEQFF	TGTGCCAGCAGCCTCGGCCTAGCGGGGGGGTCGGAGCAGTTCTTC
TRBV28	-	TRBJ1-5	-	CASSSPGYNQPQHF	TGTGCCAGCAGTTCCCCAGGGTACAATCAGCCCCAGCATTTT
TRBV4-2	-	TRBJ2-3	-	CASSQDLASGTDTQYF	TGTGCCAGCAGCCAAGATCTGGCTAGCGGCACAGATACGCAGTATTTT